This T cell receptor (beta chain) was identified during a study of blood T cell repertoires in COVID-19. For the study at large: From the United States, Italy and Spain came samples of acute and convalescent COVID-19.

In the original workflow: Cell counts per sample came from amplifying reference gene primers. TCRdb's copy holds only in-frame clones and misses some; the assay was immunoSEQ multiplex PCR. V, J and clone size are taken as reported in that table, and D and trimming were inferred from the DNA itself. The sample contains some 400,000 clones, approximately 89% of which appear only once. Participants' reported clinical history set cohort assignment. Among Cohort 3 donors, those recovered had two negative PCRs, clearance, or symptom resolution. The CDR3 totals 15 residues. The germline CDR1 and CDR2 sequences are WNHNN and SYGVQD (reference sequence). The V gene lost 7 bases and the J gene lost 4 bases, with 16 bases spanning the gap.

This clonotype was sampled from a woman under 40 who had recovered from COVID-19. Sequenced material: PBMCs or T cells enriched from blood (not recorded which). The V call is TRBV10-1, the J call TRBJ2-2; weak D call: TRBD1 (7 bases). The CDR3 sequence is CASNGGGTGTGELFF. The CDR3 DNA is TGCGCCAGCAATGGAGGGGGCACTGGCACCGGGGAGCTGTTTTTT.